This T cell receptor (beta chain) was recorded in a study of CD8 T cells in ankylosing spondylitis. Study results and caveats: Disease-linked clones were reportedly significantly enriched in matched ankylosing spondylitis synovial fluid. Reactive arthritis synovial fluid and blood were previously reported to contain some motif variants. Among TCR beta sequences, a motif of under 10 highly homologous variants appeared characteristic of ankylosing spondylitis blood.

In regard to this clonotype: No antigen is known for it.

The CDR3 length is 11 residues. Trimming cost V 6 bases and J 7 bases, with 10 bases left between them. The germline V gene has CDR1 MGHDK and CDR2 SYGVNS. For TCR beta, libraries came from quantitative 5'-RACE with molecular barcodes. In TCRdb, the 5' RACE reads were re-called with MiXCR into one record per CDR3 protein. Counted here are approximately 350,000 distinct CDR3 sequences, approximately 22% occurring once; the ten biggest clones make up around 12%. Sequencing input: blood, either unsorted or a sorted T cell fraction (not recorded which). The chain couples TRBV25-1 to TRBJ2-7, with a possible D match to TRBD1 (6 bases). This TCR derives from a male donor with ankylosing spondylitis or in good health (not recorded which). The CDR3 DNA sequence: TGTGCCAGCAGGTCAGGGGTAGAGCAGTACTTC. Protein: CASRSGVEQYF.